This T cell receptor beta chain was retrieved from a study of T cell responses to AZD1222 COVID-19 vaccine. Findings and caveats of the study: Only a handful of people who got AZD1222 tested seropositive at baseline. Reportedly, close to half of spike-specific TCRs are directed against unmutated variant regions. Two AZD1222 administrations were followed by greater Spike-specific TCR breadth and depth. The repertoires were collected only after the peak T cell response.

Data came from immunoSEQ multiplex PCR; TCRdb stores just in-frame clones and leaves some out. This table holds about 120,000 clones, over 75% found once. Germline-derived CDR1 and CDR2 are LNHDA and SQIVND (reference sequence). V shed 10 bases and J 10 bases; nucleotides not matched to a gene: 9. The CDR3 contains 13 residues. With regard to this clone: Its antigen remains unknown.

The sequence derives from an adult in good health. Sequences were derived from peripheral blood, sampled on day 0 of AZD1222 vaccination. V and J are TRBV19 and TRBJ1-6; 8 bases map to TRBD1. The CDR3 DNA sequence: TGTGCCACCCAGACAGGGGACGGATCACCCCTCCACTTT. Translating it yields CATQTGDGSPLHF. Full variable domain (missing parts from reference TRBV19 and TRBJ1-6): DGGITQSPKYLFRKEGQNVTLSCEQNLNHDAMYWYRQDPGQGLRLIYYSQIVNDFQKGDIAEGYSVSREKKESFPLTVTSAQKNPTAFYLCATQTGDGSPLHFGNGTRLTVT.